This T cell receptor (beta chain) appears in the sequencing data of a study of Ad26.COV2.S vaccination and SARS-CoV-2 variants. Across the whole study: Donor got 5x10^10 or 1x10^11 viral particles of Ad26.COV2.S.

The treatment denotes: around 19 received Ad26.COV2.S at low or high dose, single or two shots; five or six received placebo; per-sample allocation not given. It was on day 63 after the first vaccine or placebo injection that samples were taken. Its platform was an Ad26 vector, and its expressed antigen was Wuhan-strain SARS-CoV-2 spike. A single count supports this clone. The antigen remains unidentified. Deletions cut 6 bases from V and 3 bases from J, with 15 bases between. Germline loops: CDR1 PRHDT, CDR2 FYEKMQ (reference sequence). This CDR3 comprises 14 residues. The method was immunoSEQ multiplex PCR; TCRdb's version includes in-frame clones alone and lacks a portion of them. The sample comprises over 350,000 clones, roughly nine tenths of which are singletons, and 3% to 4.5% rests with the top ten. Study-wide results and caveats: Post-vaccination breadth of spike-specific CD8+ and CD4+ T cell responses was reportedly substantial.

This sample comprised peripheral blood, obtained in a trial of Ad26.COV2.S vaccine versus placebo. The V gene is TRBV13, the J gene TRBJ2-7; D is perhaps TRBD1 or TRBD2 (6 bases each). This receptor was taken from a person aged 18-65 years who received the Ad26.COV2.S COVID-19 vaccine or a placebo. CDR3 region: CASRIGGRSYEQYF. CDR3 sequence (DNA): TGTGCCAGCAGAATAGGGGGGAGGAGCTACGAGCAGTACTTC.